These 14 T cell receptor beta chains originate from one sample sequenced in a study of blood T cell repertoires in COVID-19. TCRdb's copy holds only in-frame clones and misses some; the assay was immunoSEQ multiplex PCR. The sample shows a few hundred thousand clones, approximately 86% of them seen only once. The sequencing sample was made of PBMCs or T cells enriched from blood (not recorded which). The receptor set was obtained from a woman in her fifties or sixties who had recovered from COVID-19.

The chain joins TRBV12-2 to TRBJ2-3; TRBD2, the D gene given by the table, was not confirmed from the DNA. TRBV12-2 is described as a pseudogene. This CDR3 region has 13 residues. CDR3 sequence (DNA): TGTGCAAGTCGCTTCTCCTACACAGATACGCAGTATTTT. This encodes CASRFSYTDTQYF.

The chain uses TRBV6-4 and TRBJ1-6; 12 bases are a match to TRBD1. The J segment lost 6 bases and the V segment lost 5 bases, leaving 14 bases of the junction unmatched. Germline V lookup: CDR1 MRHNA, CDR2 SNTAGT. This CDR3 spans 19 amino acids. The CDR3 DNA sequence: TGTGCCAGCAGTCCCAGTGAGGGGGACAGGGGGCCACTTAATTCACCCCTCCACTTT. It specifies CASSPSEGDRGPLNSPLHF.

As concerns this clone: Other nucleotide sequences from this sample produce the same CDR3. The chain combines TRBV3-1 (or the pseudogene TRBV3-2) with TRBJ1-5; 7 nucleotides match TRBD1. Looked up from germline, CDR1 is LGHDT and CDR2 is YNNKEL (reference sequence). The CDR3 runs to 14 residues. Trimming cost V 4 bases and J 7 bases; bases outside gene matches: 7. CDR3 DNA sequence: TGTGCCAGCAGCCGGACAGGAGGAGGCCAGCCCCAGCATTTT. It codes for CASSRTGGGQPQHF.

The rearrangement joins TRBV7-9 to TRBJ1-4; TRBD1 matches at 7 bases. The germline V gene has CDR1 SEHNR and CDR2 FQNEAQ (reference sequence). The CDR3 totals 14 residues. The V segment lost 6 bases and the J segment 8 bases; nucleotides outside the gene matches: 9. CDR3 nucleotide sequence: TGTGCCAGCAGACGTGGGACAGCTGCAGAAAAACTGTTTTTT. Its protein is CASRRGTAAEKLFF.

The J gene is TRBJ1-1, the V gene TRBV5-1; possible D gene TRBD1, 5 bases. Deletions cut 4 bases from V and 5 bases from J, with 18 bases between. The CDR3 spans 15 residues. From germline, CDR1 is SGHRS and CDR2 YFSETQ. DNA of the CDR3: TGCGCCAGCAGCCGGGGCGCACCGGCGGGGACTGAAGCTTTCTTT. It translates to CASSRGAPAGTEAFF.

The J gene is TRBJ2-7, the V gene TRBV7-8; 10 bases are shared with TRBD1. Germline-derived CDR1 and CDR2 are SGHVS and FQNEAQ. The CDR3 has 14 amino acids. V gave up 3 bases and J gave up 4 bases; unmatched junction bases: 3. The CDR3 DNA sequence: TGTGCCAGCAGCTTGGGACAGGGGTGGTACGAGCAGTACGTC. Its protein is CASSLGQGWYEQYV.

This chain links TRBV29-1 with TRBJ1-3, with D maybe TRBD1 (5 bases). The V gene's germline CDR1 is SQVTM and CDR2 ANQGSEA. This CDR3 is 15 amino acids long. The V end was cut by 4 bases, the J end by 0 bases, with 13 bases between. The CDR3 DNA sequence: TGCAGCGTTGTAGAAGGGGCCACCTCTGGAAACACCATATATTTT. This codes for CSVVEGATSGNTIYF.

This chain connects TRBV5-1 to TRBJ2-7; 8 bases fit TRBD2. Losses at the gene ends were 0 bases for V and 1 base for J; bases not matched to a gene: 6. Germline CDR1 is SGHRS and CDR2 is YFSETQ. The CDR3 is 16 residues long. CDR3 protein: CASSLAAGGRSYEQYF. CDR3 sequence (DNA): TGCGCCAGCAGCTTGGCCGCGGGGGGTCGGTCCTACGAGCAGTACTTC.

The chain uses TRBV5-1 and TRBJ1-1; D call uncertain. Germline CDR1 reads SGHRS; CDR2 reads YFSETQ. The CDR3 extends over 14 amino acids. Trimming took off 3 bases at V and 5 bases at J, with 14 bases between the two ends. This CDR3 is CASSSTRTGTEAFF. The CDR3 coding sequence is TGCGCCAGCAGCTCAACTCGGACGGGAACTGAAGCTTTCTTT. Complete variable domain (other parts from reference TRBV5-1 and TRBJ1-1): KAGVTQTPRYLIKTRGQQVTLSCSPISGHRSVSWYQQTPGQGLQFLFEYFSETQRNKGNFPGRFSGRQFSNSRSEMNVSTLELGDSALYLCASSSTRTGTEAFFGQGTRLTVV.

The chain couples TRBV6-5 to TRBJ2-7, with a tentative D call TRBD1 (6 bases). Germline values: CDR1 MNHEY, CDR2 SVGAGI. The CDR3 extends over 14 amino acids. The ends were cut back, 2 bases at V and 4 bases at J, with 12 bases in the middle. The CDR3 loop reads CASSYEGGSYEQYF. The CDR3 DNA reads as TGTGCCAGCAGTTACGAAGGGGGTTCATACGAGCAGTACTTC.

The CDR3 region is CASSARGGRQYF. The CDR3 DNA reads TGTGCCAGCAGTGCTCGAGGGGGAAGGCAGTATTTT. The chain couples TRBV6-4 to TRBJ2-3; D possibly corresponds to TRBD1 (6 bases). This CDR3 has 12 residues. Germline values: CDR1 MRHNA, CDR2 SNTAGT. The germline V and J ends were trimmed by 4 bases and 11 bases, with 13 bases remaining between them.

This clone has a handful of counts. The CDR3 nucleotides read TGTGCCAGTAGTCCCCGGTCCTATGGCTACACCTTC. Translated, it gives CASSPRSYGYTF. This chain uses TRBV19 with TRBJ1-2; no clear D. The V end was cut by 5 bases, the J end by 4 bases, with 8 bases between. The CDR3 is made up of 12 amino acids. Germline CDR1 is LNHDA and CDR2 is SQIVND (reference sequence).

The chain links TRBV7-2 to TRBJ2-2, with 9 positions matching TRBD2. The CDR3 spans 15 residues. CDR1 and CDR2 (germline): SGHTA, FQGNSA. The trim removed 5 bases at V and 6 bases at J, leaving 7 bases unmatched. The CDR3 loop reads CASSLRRGGPGELFF. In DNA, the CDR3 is TGTGCCAGCAGCCTGAGGCGGGGGGGCCCCGGGGAGCTGTTTTTT. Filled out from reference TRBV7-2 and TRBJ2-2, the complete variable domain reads GAGVSQSPSNKVTEKGKDVELRCDPISGHTALYWYRQSLGQGLEFLIYFQGNSAPDKSGLPSDRFSAERTGGSVSTLTIQRTQQEDSAVYLCASSLRRGGPGELFFGEGSRLTVL.

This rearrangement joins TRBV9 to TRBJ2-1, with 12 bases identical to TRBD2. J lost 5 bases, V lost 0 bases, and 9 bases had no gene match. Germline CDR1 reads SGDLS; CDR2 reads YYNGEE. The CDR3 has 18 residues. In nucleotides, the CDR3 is TGTGCCAGCAGCGTAGACCCCTTGGGGACTAGCGGGCACAATGAGCAGTTCTTC. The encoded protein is CASSVDPLGTSGHNEQFF. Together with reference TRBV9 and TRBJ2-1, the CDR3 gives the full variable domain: DSGVTQTPKHLITATGQRVTLRCSPRSGDLSVYWYQQSLDQGLQFLIQYYNGEERAKGNILERFSAQQFPDLHSELNLSSLELGDSALYFCASSVDPLGTSGHNEQFFGPGTRLTVL.